The rows below give T cell receptor beta chains drawn from one sample of a study of shared clonotypes between healthy human individuals. Data came from immunoSEQ multiplex PCR; TCRdb stores just in-frame clones and leaves some out. The table shows millions of clones, with about 92% occurring only once. The sequenced sample was naive CD4+ T cells from PBMCs. The receptors here all came from a man aged 18 to 29 in good health. Some clones in this sample may be carry-over from other donors' samples. CDR3s include the opening cysteine and the closing phenylalanine or tryptophan. A clone size is listed for some rows: how often the clone was seen (once, few, many), or a class if it is expanded.

>TRBJ1-5|once|TRBV2
CASSGPSGVQPQHF
>TRBJ1-1|-|TRBV5-1
CASSVTGYLDTEAFF
>TRBJ1-1|-|TRBV9
CASSPGTKDTEAFF
>TRBJ1-3|-|TRBV19
CAIGDRAGNTIYF
>TRBJ2-7|-|TRBV11-3
CASSALEQYF
>TRBJ2-2|once|TRBV2
CASLIKPGLNTGELFF
>TRBJ1-2|-|TRBV28
CASSLGQAYGYTF
>TRBJ1-2|-|TRBV7-2
CASSHLRDSSYGYTF
>TRBJ2-7|-|TRBV2
CASSHGQGARYEQYF
>TRBJ2-6|-|TRBV19
CASSTGLQRANVLTF
>TRBJ1-4|-|TRBV5-4
CASSPDGQPTNEKLFF